The 31 T cell receptor beta chains given below trace back to one sample, sequenced in a study of cytomegalovirus exposure and HLA in healthy donors (dated by TCRdb to about 2017). The library was produced with the immunoSEQ multiplex PCR assay. For the multiplex PCR, a mixture combining 60 forward primers for TCR Vbeta segments and 13 reverse primers for TCR Jbeta segments was used. TCRdb limited this immuneACCESS table to in-frame rearrangements with V and J called. A share of clones is missing; checked studies link under half to unresolved V genes, and the rest is unexplained. This sample's listing comprises about 72,000 clones. The top ten clonotypes cover 4.5% to 5% of the sample. The sequencing sample was made of PBMCs. The receptors were gathered from a woman in her 40s in good health and CMV-seropositive.

The CDR3 here is CASSPPRKRESYEQYF. Here the CDR3 DNA reads TGTGCCAGCAGCCCCCCCAGGAAGCGGGAGTCGTACGAGCAGTACTTC. V gene TRBV13 combines with J gene TRBJ2-7; 8 bases match TRBD2. V shed 5 bases and J 4 bases; nucleotides not matched to a gene: 13. CDR3 length: 16 residues. Germline-derived CDR1 and CDR2 are PRHDT and FYEKMQ (reference sequence).

This chain uses TRBV5-4 with TRBJ1-2; D is ambiguous. Trimming removed 2 bases from V and 0 bases from J, with 14 bases in between. The CDR3 loop spans 16 amino acids. In germline, CDR1 is SGHNT, CDR2 YYREEE (reference sequence). Here the CDR3 reads CASSFFSGGSNYGYTF. The CDR3 DNA follows: TGTGCCAGCAGCTTTTTTTCAGGAGGTTCTAACTATGGCTACACCTTC. Full variable domain (missing parts from reference TRBV5-4 and TRBJ1-2): ETGVTQSPTHLIKTRGQQVTLRCSSQSGHNTVSWYQQALGQGPQFIFQYYREEENGRGNFPPRFSGLQFPNYSSELNVNALELDDSALYLCASSFFSGGSNYGYTFGSGTRLTVV.

V usage is TRBV28 and J usage is TRBJ1-2; 9 bases agree with TRBD1. V lost 4 bases to trimming and J lost 5 bases; unmatched junction nucleotides: 2. Germline values: CDR1 MDHEN, CDR2 SYDVKM. The length of the CDR3 is 13 residues. The CDR3 DNA is TGTGCCAGCAGTTCGGACAGGGGTTATGGCTACACCTTC. Protein sequence: CASSSDRGYGYTF.

The V call is TRBV9, the J call TRBJ1-3, with D perhaps TRBD1 (6 bases). V dropped 3 bases and J dropped 4 bases, with 14 bases sitting between them. The CDR3 runs 15 residues. Germline CDR1 is SGDLS and CDR2 is YYNGEE. CDR3 loop: CASSALQGQGNTIYF. CDR3 nucleotide sequence: TGTGCCAGCAGCGCTCTCCAGGGGCAAGGAAACACCATATATTTT. The variable domain in full, with the rest retrieved from reference TRBV9 and TRBJ1-3, is DSGVTQTPKHLITATGQRVTLRCSPRSGDLSVYWYQQSLDQGLQFLIQYYNGEERAKGNILERFSAQQFPDLHSELNLSSLELGDSALYFCASSALQGQGNTIYFGEGSWLTVV.

The rearrangement joins TRBV29-1 to TRBJ2-2, with TRBD1 matching over 8 bases. Germline assignment: CDR1 SQVTM and CDR2 ANQGSEA. This CDR3 has 15 residues. Losses at the gene ends were 4 bases for V and 6 bases for J; bases not matched to a gene: 10. Here the CDR3 DNA reads TGCAGCGTTGTAACGGGACAGGCCCAATCCGGGGAGCTGTTTTTT. This gives the protein CSVVTGQAQSGELFF.

This chain uses TRBV6-1 with TRBJ2-5; D gene unclear. The J call may be faulty, since TRBJ2-7 better matches the DNA end. This CDR3 is 14 amino acids long. Per germline, CDR1 MNHNS and CDR2 SASEGT. The CDR3 sequence: CASPTGEPYYEQYF. In DNA form, the CDR3 reads TGTGCCAGCCCCACTGGAGAGCCTTACTACGAGCAGTACTTC.

This chain links TRBV18 with TRBJ2-7, with TRBD1 as a possible D gene (5 bases). The CDR3 has 16 amino acids. V was clipped by 1 base and J by 5 bases, with 18 bases between them. In germline, CDR1 is KGHSH, CDR2 LQKENI. The CDR3 loop reads CASSPRVTDVSNEQYF. The CDR3 DNA follows: TGTGCCAGCTCACCACGGGTGACAGACGTTAGTAACGAGCAGTACTTC.

The CDR3 spells CASSELPPWRESSYEQYF. CDR3 sequence (DNA): TGTGCCAGCAGTGAGCTACCCCCTTGGCGGGAGAGCTCCTACGAGCAGTACTTC. This chain uses TRBV2 with TRBJ2-7; TRBD2 matches at 7 bases. The CDR3 totals 18 residues. Germline V lookup: CDR1 SNHLY, CDR2 FYNNEI. After removal of 3 bases from V and 0 bases from J, the junction contained 14 bases not matched to a gene.

For the CDR3, the DNA is TGCGCCCGTGAGGGGGTAAATCAGCCCCAGCATTTT. Its translation is CAREGVNQPQHF. This rearrangement joins TRBV10-2 to TRBJ1-5, with D maybe TRBD1 (6 bases). This CDR3 region has 12 residues. The germline V gene encodes CDR1 WSHSY and CDR2 SAAADI. V was shortened by 11 bases and J by 4 bases, with 12 bases between the two germline ends.

The rearrangement uses TRBV4-3 and TRBJ1-3; no definite D call. This CDR3 is built from 15 residues. Trimming stripped 0 bases from V and 0 bases from J, with 6 bases between. Germline-derived CDR1 and CDR2 are LGHNA and YSLEER. The CDR3 protein is CASSQEASSGNTIYF. In nucleotides, the CDR3 is TGCGCCAGCAGCCAAGAGGCCAGCTCTGGAAACACCATATATTTT.

The J gene is TRBJ2-2, the V gene TRBV5-1; 8 bases are shared with TRBD1. Germline V gene data show CDR1 as SGHRS and CDR2 as YFSETQ. The CDR3 loop spans 15 amino acids. V lost 4 bases, J lost 3 bases, and 5 bases stayed unmatched. CDR3: CASSGPGQDTGELFF. The CDR3 DNA sequence: TGCGCCAGCAGCGGTCCGGGACAGGACACCGGGGAGCTGTTTTTT.

The rearrangement uses TRBV10-3 and TRBJ2-2; 9 bases are a match to TRBD2. CDR1 is ENHRY, CDR2 SYGVKD, per germline. The V segment lost 0 bases and the J segment 4 bases; nucleotides outside the gene matches: 6. The CDR3 covers 17 residues. CDR3 bases: TGTGCCATCAGTGAGTCTGGGCTAGCGGGGACCACCGGGGAGCTGTTTTTT. Residues: CAISESGLAGTTGELFF.

This chain uses TRBV7-8 with TRBJ1-1; the match to TRBD1 covers 9 bases. Germline trimming cut 5 bases from V and 6 bases from J; bases unmatched to any gene: 4. The CDR3 length is 13 residues. Germline V gives CDR1 SGHVS, CDR2 FQNEAQ. The CDR3 coding sequence is TGTGCCAGCAGCCCGCGACAGGGGGCTGAAGCTTTCTTT. Protein sequence: CASSPRQGAEAFF.

This chain joins TRBV19 and TRBJ1-2, with TRBD1 matching over 10 bases. V shed 6 bases, J shed 7 bases, and the junction held 2 bases outside the gene matches. This CDR3 has 12 amino acids. Germline V lookup: CDR1 LNHDA, CDR2 SQIVND (reference sequence). The CDR3 loop is CASSRQGAGYTF. DNA for the CDR3: TGTGCCAGTAGCCGACAGGGGGCTGGCTACACCTTC.

V and J are TRBV9 and TRBJ2-1; 9 positions agree with TRBD2. The CDR3 consists of 15 residues. The J segment lost 7 bases and the V segment lost 4 bases, leaving 9 bases of the junction unmatched. Per the germline V gene, CDR1 is SGDLS and CDR2 is YYNGEE. The CDR3 loop is CASSLGLALQNEQFF. For the CDR3, the DNA is TGTGCCAGCAGCCTCGGACTAGCGCTACAAAATGAGCAGTTCTTC.

V gene TRBV13 combines with J gene TRBJ2-5, with 11 bases lining up with TRBD1. This CDR3 is built from 18 residues. V shed 4 bases, J shed 3 bases, and the junction held 13 bases outside the gene matches. Germline V gene data show CDR1 as PRHDT and CDR2 as FYEKMQ (reference sequence). The DNA for the CDR3 is TGTGCCAGCAGCTCCTATATCCGGGACAGGGGGGGCGAAGAGACCCAGTACTTC. It encodes CASSSYIRDRGGEETQYF. The whole variable domain, remainder taken from reference TRBV13 and TRBJ2-5, is AAGVIQSPRHLIKEKRETATLKCYPIPRHDTVYWYQQGPGQDPQFLISFYEKMQSDKGSIPDRFSAQQFSDYHSELNMSSLELGDSALYFCASSSYIRDRGGEETQYFGPGTRLLVL.

This sequence joins TRBV4-1 and TRBJ2-5; no clear D gene. Trimming took off 1 base at V and 4 bases at J, with 4 bases between the two ends. The germline V gene has CDR1 MGHRA and CDR2 YSYEKL. The CDR3 covers 12 residues. The CDR3: CASSQGLETQYF. The CDR3 DNA follows: TGCGCCAGCAGCCAAGGACTAGAGACCCAGTACTTC.

The chain combines TRBV18 with TRBJ2-1; 14 bases match TRBD2. CDR3 length equals 16 residues. V lost 5 bases to trimming and J lost 7 bases; unmatched junction nucleotides: 7. The V gene's germline CDR1 is KGHSH and CDR2 LQKENI. The CDR3 DNA reads as TGTGCCAGCTCAGCGACTAGCGGGAGGGCACTGAATGAGCAGTTCTTC. It is translated as CASSATSGRALNEQFF.

The chain carries TRBV28 and TRBJ2-2; TRBD2 matches 9 bases. J gave up 5 bases and V 3 bases, and 1 base lay outside the gene matches. Germline CDR1 MDHEN, CDR2 SYDVKM. The length of the CDR3 is 14 residues. CDR3 sequence: CASSFSGGTGELFF. The CDR3 DNA follows: TGTGCCAGCAGTTTTAGCGGGGGAACCGGGGAGCTGTTTTTT.

The chain uses TRBV5-1 and TRBJ1-2; 8 nucleotides align to TRBD1. This CDR3 has 15 amino acids. Per the germline V gene, CDR1 is SGHRS and CDR2 is YFSETQ. Germline trimming cut 4 bases from V and 4 bases from J; bases unmatched to any gene: 9. The DNA for the CDR3 is TGCGCCAGCAGCGGCTCCAGGGGGCGCGGCTATGGCTACACCTTC. Translating gives CASSGSRGRGYGYTF. Together with reference TRBV5-1 and TRBJ1-2, the CDR3 gives the full variable domain: KAGVTQTPRYLIKTRGQQVTLSCSPISGHRSVSWYQQTPGQGLQFLFEYFSETQRNKGNFPGRFSGRQFSNSRSEMNVSTLELGDSALYLCASSGSRGRGYGYTFGSGTRLTVV.

V gene TRBV6-4 combines with J gene TRBJ2-5; TRBD2 is a possible D gene (6 bases). V lost 3 bases and J lost 5, with 25 bases in between. Germline V gives CDR1 MRHNA, CDR2 SNTAGT. The CDR3 is 18 amino acids. The DNA of the CDR3 is TGTGCCAGCAGTGATTCGGGGAGACTAGAACTTTCAAGGGAGACCCAGTACTTC. Protein product: CASSDSGRLELSRETQYF.

The V gene is TRBV28, the J gene TRBJ2-6; D is unresolved. The CDR3 length is 18 residues. CDR1 is MDHEN, CDR2 SYDVKM, per germline. Trimming shortened V by 3 bases and J by 4 bases, and 19 bases separated the two germline ends. This CDR3 reads CASSFDLLPPSGANVLTF. CDR3 sequence (DNA): TGTGCCAGCAGTTTTGATCTGCTACCCCCCTCCGGGGCCAACGTCCTGACTTTC. The whole variable domain, remainder taken from reference TRBV28 and TRBJ2-6, is DVKVTQSSRYLVKRTGEKVFLECVQDMDHENMFWYRQDPGLGLRLIYFSYDVKMKEKGDIPEGYSVSREKKERFSLILESASTNQTSMYLCASSFDLLPPSGANVLTFGAGSRLTVL.

The chain recombines TRBV5-1 with TRBJ2-7; TRBD1 matches at 7 bases. V shed 0 bases and J 2 bases; nucleotides not matched to a gene: 14. Germline V gene lookup returns CDR1 SGHRS and CDR2 YFSETQ. The CDR3 is 18 amino acids. The CDR3 DNA reads as TGCGCCAGCAGCTTGGAGGCGATCGGACAGGCCTTCCCCTACGAGCAGTACTTC. It specifies CASSLEAIGQAFPYEQYF.

This chain joins TRBV4-2 and TRBJ2-7; D not resolved. The CDR3 is made up of 13 amino acids. V lost 0 bases to trimming and J lost 3 bases, with 6 bases between them. CDR1 and CDR2 from the germline V gene are LGHNA and YNFKEQ. The CDR3 is CASSQDRSYEQYF. Here the CDR3 DNA reads TGTGCCAGCAGCCAAGATCGCAGCTACGAGCAGTACTTC.

V and J are TRBV4-3 and TRBJ1-2; TRBD1 matches at 8 bases. The ends lost 2 bases at V and 5 bases at J; junction bases unmatched: 7. Germline V gene lookup returns CDR1 LGHNA and CDR2 YSLEER. CDR3 length equals 15 residues. The CDR3: CASSQMTGAVYGYTF. For the CDR3, the DNA is TGCGCCAGCAGCCAAATGACAGGGGCCGTTTATGGCTACACCTTC.

The chain is built from TRBV29-1 and TRBJ1-1, with D possibly TRBD1 on 6 matching bases. The CDR3 covers 14 residues. Looked up from germline, CDR1 is SQVTM and CDR2 is ANQGSEA. The V end was cut by 6 bases, the J end by 0 bases, with 14 bases between. This chain's CDR3 is CSVHRVGLNTEAFF. In DNA, the CDR3 is TGCAGCGTCCACAGGGTCGGCTTGAACACTGAAGCTTTCTTT.

The gene calls are TRBV4-3 and TRBJ1-6; no clear D. CDR3 size: 14 residues. Germline lookup yields CDR1 LGHNA and CDR2 YSLEER. V lost 4 bases and J 8 bases, leaving 12 bases between the germline ends. In nucleotides, the CDR3 is TGCGCCAGCAGCCCTGGACGGAGGGATTCACCCCTCCACTTT. Residues: CASSPGRRDSPLHF.

CDR3 region: CASSLVSGSSDTQYF. CDR3 DNA sequence: TGCGCCAGCAGCTTAGTATCCGGGAGTTCAGATACGCAGTATTTT. The chain recombines TRBV5-1 with TRBJ2-3; tentatively, D is TRBD2 (6 bases). The CDR3 spans 15 residues. The V end was cut by 2 bases, the J end by 4 bases, with 14 bases between. Germline CDR1 and CDR2: SGHRS and YFSETQ.

This chain links TRBV28 with TRBJ1-5; 7 bases match TRBD1. Trimming removed 3 bases from V and 5 bases from J; junction bases left unmatched: 28. The CDR3 is made up of 22 amino acids. Germline V gene lookup returns CDR1 MDHEN and CDR2 SYDVKM. This CDR3 is CASSFRVGDRVSFFVGDQPQHF. The CDR3 DNA sequence: TGTGCCAGCAGTTTCCGAGTGGGTGACAGGGTGTCATTTTTCGTTGGCGATCAGCCCCAGCATTTT.

The chain combines TRBV29-1 with TRBJ2-1; 10 bases map to TRBD1. The junction had 3 bases not matched to a gene; V was cut back by 4 bases and J by 6 bases. CDR1 SQVTM and CDR2 ANQGSEA come from the germline V gene. This CDR3 has 13 residues. The CDR3 DNA reads as TGCAGCGTTGGGCGGACAGGGGGCAATGAGCAGTTCTTC. Translating it yields CSVGRTGGNEQFF.

V usage is TRBV5-1 and J usage is TRBJ2-5; D is uncertain. The V gene's germline CDR1 is SGHRS and CDR2 YFSETQ. CDR3 length: 13 amino acids. Trimming removed 6 bases from V and 0 bases from J, with 9 bases in between. CDR3 DNA sequence: TGCGCCAGCACCCCTCTTTACCAAGAGACCCAGTACTTC. As protein: CASTPLYQETQYF.